This T cell receptor (beta chain) was recovered during a study of cytomegalovirus exposure and HLA in healthy donors. Study findings and constraints: After further analysis at a later stage, roughly 15,000 TCR beta sequences were associated with HLA alleles at 0.05 false discovery rate.

Trimming took 2 bases from V and 0 from J, leaving 10 bases between them. The CDR3 is 15 amino acids. Germline values: CDR1 SEHNR, CDR2 FQNEAQ (reference sequence). Sampled while nominally healthy, donors likely had unrecorded immune exposures. The PCR contained 60 Vbeta and 13 Jbeta primers. The authors' processing: A later analysis counted approximately 80 million unique TCR beta chains, roughly 11 million shared. Only in-frame clones appear in the TCRdb table, and some are missing; sequencing was by immunoSEQ multiplex PCR. V, J and clone size are taken as reported in that table, and D and trimming were inferred from the DNA itself. In the table there are approximately 150,000 clones, 60% to 80% of which are singletons. Comments on this clone: Its specificity is unknown.

The sequencing input was PBMCs. The sequence was obtained from a man younger than 40 in good health and CMV-seropositive. This chain links TRBV7-9 with TRBJ2-5; possible D gene TRBD1, 6 bases. The DNA of the CDR3 is TGTGCCAGCAGCTTATTAGGGACACACCAAGAGACCCAGTACTTC. It translates to CASSLLGTHQETQYF.